This entry concerns a single TCR beta chain. The data were produced by immunoSEQ multiplex PCR, yet TCRdb's version contains in-frame clones alone and is incomplete. The sample lists 150,000 to 200,000 clones; more than 70% were seen once. This sample is part of a study of blood T cell repertoires in COVID-19. As for the study in general: There were acute and convalescent COVID-19 samples, and they came from the United States, Italy and Spain.

The J segment lost 6 bases and the V segment lost 2 bases, leaving 8 bases of the junction unmatched. Per the germline V gene, CDR1 is SGHTA and CDR2 is FQGNSA. This CDR3 has 15 residues. This receptor was identified in a human donor in a cohort sampled during active COVID-19. The chain combines TRBV7-2 with TRBJ2-7; 9 nucleotides match TRBD1. Material: peripheral blood. This CDR3 is CASSLMGQGTIEQYF. CDR3 nucleotides: TGTGCCAGCAGCTTAATGGGACAGGGCACAATCGAGCAGTACTTC.